This T cell receptor beta chain came from a study of blood T cells in healthy people across ages. For the second PCR, which ran for about 7 to 11 cycles, a sample-barcoded 5' primer and a J-beta primer mix were used. In TCRdb, the 5' RACE reads were re-called with MiXCR into one record per CDR3 protein. The sample includes around 800,000 distinct CDR3 sequences, about 59% of them seen just once. Trimming pared 5 bases from V and 8 bases from J, leaving 21 bases between. The CDR3 contains 15 residues. CDR1 and CDR2 (germline): MNHEY, SMNVEV (reference sequence). This TCR was sampled from a man aged 25-45 years in good health. The genes are TRBV27 and TRBJ1-2; the D is unclear. The specimen sequenced was blood. CDR3 bases: TGTGCCAGCAGTGAGGTCGGTACTATGACGGAGGGCTACACCTTC. Protein: CASSEVGTMTEGYTF.